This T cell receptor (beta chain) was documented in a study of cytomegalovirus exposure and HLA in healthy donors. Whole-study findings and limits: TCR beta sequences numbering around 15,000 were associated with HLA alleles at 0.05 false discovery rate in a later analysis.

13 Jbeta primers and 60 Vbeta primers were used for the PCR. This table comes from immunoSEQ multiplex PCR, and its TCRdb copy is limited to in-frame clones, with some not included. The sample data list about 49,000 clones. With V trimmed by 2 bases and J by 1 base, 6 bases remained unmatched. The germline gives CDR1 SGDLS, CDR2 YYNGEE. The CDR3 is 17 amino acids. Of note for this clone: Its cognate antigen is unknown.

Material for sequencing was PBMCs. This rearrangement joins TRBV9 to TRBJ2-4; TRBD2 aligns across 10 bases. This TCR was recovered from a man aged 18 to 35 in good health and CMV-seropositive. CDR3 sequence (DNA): TGTGCCAGCAGCGTCGCTAGCGGGGGTTCTGCCAAAAACATTCAGTACTTC. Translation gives CASSVASGGSAKNIQYF.